These T cell receptor beta chains were read from a single sample in a study of T cell changes during pregnancy in multiple sclerosis. Measured with immunoSEQ multiplex PCR; TCRdb has only the in-frame clones, and not every one. The data hold approximately 90,000 clones, with around 94% observed a single time. The material sequenced was peripheral blood, taken after pregnancy. These receptors all stem from a female donor with multiple sclerosis, enrolled in a pregnancy study. Both conserved end residues are part of each CDR3. The D gene is left open where the match is weak. Part of the rows lack a size; the others show once, few, many or a class for expanded clones.

d_call	v_call	j_call	clone_size	cdr3_aa	cdr3_nt
TRBD2	TRBV10-3	TRBJ2-7	.	CAISESGGRSDEQYF	TGTGCCATCAGTGAATCGGGAGGGAGGAGTGACGAGCAGTACTTC
.	TRBV7-7	TRBJ2-1	.	CASSLGTGSNEQFF	TGTGCCAGCAGCTTAGGTACAGGGTCTAATGAGCAGTTCTTC
TRBD1	TRBV7-2	TRBJ1-2	.	CASSLGWGQGYGYTF	TGTGCCAGCAGCTTAGGTTGGGGACAGGGCTATGGCTACACCTTC
.	TRBV2	TRBJ2-7	.	CASSLSSHAYEQYF	TGTGCCAGCAGTCTCTCAAGCCATGCCTACGAGCAGTACTTC
.	TRBV5-1	TRBJ2-3	once	CASSLMGLDTDTQYF	TGCGCCAGCAGCTTGATGGGGCTTGACACAGATACGCAGTATTTT
TRBD2	TRBV27	TRBJ2-7	.	CASSPGLVGYEQYF	TGTGCCAGCAGTCCGGGACTAGTCGGCTACGAGCAGTACTTC
TRBD1	TRBV18	TRBJ2-3	.	CASSPRQGSPDTQYF	TGTGCCAGCTCACCTCGACAGGGTAGCCCCGATACGCAGTATTTT
TRBD1	TRBV6-4	TRBJ1-5	.	CASSDKGARYQYSNQPQHF	TGTGCCAGCAGTGACAAGGGGGCCCGCTACCAATATAGCAATCAGCCCCAGCATTTT
.	TRBV9	TRBJ2-3	.	CASSAVGDTQYF	TGTGCCAGCAGCGCCGTCGGGGATACGCAGTATTTT
.	TRBV30	TRBJ1-1	few	CAWHRPNTEAFF	TGTGCCTGGCACAGGCCTAACACTGAAGCTTTCTTT
.	TRBV5-4	TRBJ2-7	.	CASSLFSSYEQYF	TGTGCCAGCAGCTTGTTCTCTTCCTACGAGCAGTACTTC
.	TRBV7-6	TRBJ1-1	.	CASSLEQGNTEAFF	TGTGCCAGCAGCTTAGAACAGGGGAACACTGAAGCTTTCTTT
TRBD1	TRBV9	TRBJ1-1	.	CASQKTGLNTEAFF	TGTGCCAGCCAAAAGACAGGGCTGAACACTGAAGCTTTCTTT
.	TRBV7-9	TRBJ1-1	.	CASSLARVNTEAFF	TGTGCCAGCAGCTTAGCCAGGGTGAACACTGAAGCTTTCTTT
.	TRBV11-2	TRBJ1-1	.	CASSSPGGAVVTEAFF	TGTGCCAGCAGCTCACCGGGCGGGGCGGTAGTCACTGAAGCTTTCTTT
TRBD1	TRBV6-1	TRBJ1-2	.	CASSEQGTGGENYGYTF	TGTGCCAGCAGTGAACAAGGGACAGGGGGCGAAAACTATGGCTACACCTTC
.	TRBV7-6	TRBJ1-5	once	CASSDSGFGEPQHF	TGTGCCAGCAGCGATTCGGGTTTTGGTGAGCCCCAGCATTTT
.	TRBV18	TRBJ1-1	.	CASSPPPRSRVNTEAFF	TGTGCCAGCTCACCACCCCCTCGGTCCAGGGTAAACACTGAAGCTTTCTTT
TRBD1	TRBV7-9	TRBJ2-6	.	CAGSLGQGDSGANVLTF	TGTGCCGGCAGCTTAGGACAGGGAGACTCTGGGGCCAACGTCCTGACTTTC
TRBD1	TRBV14	TRBJ2-7	.	CASSEIITGQGADEQYF	TGTGCCAGCAGCGAAATCATTACGGGACAGGGGGCTGACGAGCAGTACTTC
.	TRBV19	TRBJ2-3	once	CASSILGTGTDTQYF	TGTGCCAGTAGTATCCTTGGGACTGGCACAGATACGCAGTATTTT
TRBD2	TRBV5-4	TRBJ2-1	.	CASSFSGGHYNEQFF	TGTGCCAGCAGCTTTAGCGGGGGCCATTACAATGAGCAGTTCTTC
TRBD1	TRBV29-1	TRBJ1-2	.	CSVIRRGPNYGYTF	TGCAGCGTTATCCGAAGGGGGCCCAACTATGGCTACACCTTC